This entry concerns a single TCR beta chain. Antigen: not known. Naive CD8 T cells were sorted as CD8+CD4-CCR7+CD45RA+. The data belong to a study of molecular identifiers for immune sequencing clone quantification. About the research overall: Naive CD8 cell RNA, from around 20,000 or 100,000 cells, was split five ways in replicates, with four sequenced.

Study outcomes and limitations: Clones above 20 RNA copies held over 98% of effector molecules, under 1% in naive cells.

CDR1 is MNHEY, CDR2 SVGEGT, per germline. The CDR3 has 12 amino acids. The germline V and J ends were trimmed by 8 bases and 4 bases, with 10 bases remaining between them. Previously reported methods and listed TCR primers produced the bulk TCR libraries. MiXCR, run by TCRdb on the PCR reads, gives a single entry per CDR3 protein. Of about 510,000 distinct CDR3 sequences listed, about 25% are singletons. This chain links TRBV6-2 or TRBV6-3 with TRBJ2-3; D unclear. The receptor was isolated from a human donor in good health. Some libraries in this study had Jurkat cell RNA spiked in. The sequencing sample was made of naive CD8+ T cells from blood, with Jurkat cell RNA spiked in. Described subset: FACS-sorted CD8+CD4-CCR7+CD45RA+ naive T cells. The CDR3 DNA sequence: TGTGCCAGCGCTTACTGGGCAGATACGCAGTATTTT. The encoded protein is CASAYWADTQYF.